The present T cell receptor beta chain was sequenced within a study of CD4 T cells in relation to SARS-CoV-2 and coronaviruses. Study context: PBMCs were cultured with antigen for about eleven days before TCR beta sequencing. Controls used an HIV-1 Nef peptide pool or no peptide. Overall study findings and caveats: Each donor contributed either pre-pandemic or post-infection samples, not both.

The unexposed donors gave CD4+ T cells in about 2010-2019, prior to COVID-19. CD4+ T cells were isolated from the cells after about 11 days of culture. Cultures received half-medium IL-2 refreshes on days 3 and 7. To note about this clone: Its antigen is currently unknown.

Some clones are missing from TCRdb's copy, which holds only in-frame ones; the method was immunoSEQ multiplex PCR. The sample consists of more than 15,000 clones, about four fifths of them appearing once. This receptor was taken from a human donor in good health. Specimen: CD4+ T cells from PBMCs, cultured in vitro.

The CDR3 bases are TGTGCCAGCAGCCAAGTTTTAGGGGCGATTGGAAACACCATATATTTT. Residues: CASSQVLGAIGNTIYF. This chain connects TRBV3-1 (or the pseudogene TRBV3-2) to TRBJ1-3; TRBD1 might be the D (5 bases). The CDR3 is 16 residues long. Trimming stripped 1 base from V and 3 bases from J, with 13 bases between. Per the germline V gene, CDR1 is LGHDT and CDR2 is YNNKEL (reference sequence).